This T cell receptor beta chain emerged from a study of T cell repertoires in cytomegalovirus infection. Study-wide points: It was HLA-C-restricted CMV-specific TCR beta clonotypes that dominated the response ex vivo.

In TCRdb, the reads were re-called with MiXCR into one record per CDR3 protein. The sample holds around 630,000 distinct CDR3 sequences; 20% to 25% are singletons and the top ten take approximately 8.2%. This CDR3 comprises 14 residues. CDR1 is MNHNY and CDR2 is SVGAGI in the germline V gene (reference sequence). About this clonotype itself: Its specificity is unknown. The germline gene is not matched at one end of the junction; a read error may be the cause.

The rearrangement links TRBV6-6 to TRBJ1-4, with D possibly matching TRBD1 (5 bases). Sequencing was done on a sample of CD8+ T cells from PBMCs. The receptor was isolated from a human donor in good health (CMV status not recorded). Some clones in this sample may be carry-over from other donors' samples. CDR3 nucleotide sequence: TGTGCCAGCAGTTACCGGGACCCTAAGGAAAAACTGTTTTTT. Its translation is CASSYRDPKEKLFF.